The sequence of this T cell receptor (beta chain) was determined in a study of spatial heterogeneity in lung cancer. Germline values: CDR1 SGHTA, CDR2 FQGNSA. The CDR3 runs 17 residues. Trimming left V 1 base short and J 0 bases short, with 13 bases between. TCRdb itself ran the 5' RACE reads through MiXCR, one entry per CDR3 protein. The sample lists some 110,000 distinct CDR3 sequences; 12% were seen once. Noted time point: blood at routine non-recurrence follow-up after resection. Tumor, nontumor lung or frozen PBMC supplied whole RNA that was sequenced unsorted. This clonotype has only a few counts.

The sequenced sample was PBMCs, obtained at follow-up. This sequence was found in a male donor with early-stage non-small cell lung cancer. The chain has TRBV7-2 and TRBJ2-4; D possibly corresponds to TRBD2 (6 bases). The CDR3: CASSLGAGTLAKNIQYF. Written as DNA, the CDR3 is TGTGCCAGCAGCTTAGGGGCGGGGACTCTAGCCAAAAACATTCAGTACTTC.